Below, 5 T cell receptor beta chains from the same sample are listed, as sequenced in a study of blood T cell repertoires in COVID-19. TCRdb's copy holds only in-frame clones and misses some; the assay was immunoSEQ multiplex PCR. The table has more than 200,000 clones, roughly 90% seen once. Input material: peripheral blood. All receptors derive from a man aged 65 to 79 with acute or convalescent COVID-19.

This clone appeared a few times. The chain uses TRBV29-1 and TRBJ2-7; 9 bases fit TRBD1. CDR3 length: 13 residues. From germline, CDR1 is SQVTM and CDR2 ANQGSEA. V shed 6 bases, J shed 3 bases, and the junction held 6 bases outside the gene matches. The CDR3 is CSVRTGAGYEQYF. The CDR3 region has the DNA TGCAGCGTCCGGACAGGGGCGGGCTACGAGCAGTACTTC.

CDR3 sequence reads: CASSSSAVSSYEQYF. The CDR3, as DNA: TGCGCCAGCAGCTCGTCGGCGGTAAGCTCCTACGAGCAGTACTTC. The rearrangement uses TRBV5-1 and TRBJ2-7; D not certain. V lost 3 bases and J 0 bases, leaving 13 bases between the germline ends. This CDR3 has 15 amino acids. Looked up from germline, CDR1 is SGHRS and CDR2 is YFSETQ.

Only one count was recorded for this clone. In DNA, the CDR3 is TGTGCCAGCAGTGCCGGGACAGGGTTATACGAGCAGTACTTC. This encodes CASSAGTGLYEQYF. This chain joins TRBV25-1 and TRBJ2-7; 9 bases map to TRBD1. The junction had 5 bases not matched to a gene; V was cut back by 4 bases and J by 4 bases. The CDR3 runs 14 residues. Germline loops: CDR1 MGHDK, CDR2 SYGVNS.

This rearrangement joins TRBV19 to TRBJ2-7; 11 bases agree with TRBD1. J was trimmed by 2 bases and V by 2 bases; bases with no gene match: 2. Germline V CDR1 and CDR2: LNHDA, SQIVND (reference sequence). CDR3 size: 15 residues. The CDR3 DNA is TGTGCCAGTAGTATAACGGGACAGGGGGCCTACGAGCAGTACTTC. This gives the protein CASSITGQGAYEQYF.

The chain uses TRBV9 and TRBJ1-3; TRBD1 aligns across 7 bases. The CDR3 spans 19 residues. Trimming at V came to 0 bases and at J to 0 bases, leaving 12 bases not matched to a gene. Germline-derived CDR1 and CDR2 are SGDLS and YYNGEE. The CDR3 DNA reads as TGTGCCAGCAGCGTAGAAAACAGGGGACTCCTTCACTCTGGAAACACCATATATTTT. Amino acids: CASSVENRGLLHSGNTIYF.